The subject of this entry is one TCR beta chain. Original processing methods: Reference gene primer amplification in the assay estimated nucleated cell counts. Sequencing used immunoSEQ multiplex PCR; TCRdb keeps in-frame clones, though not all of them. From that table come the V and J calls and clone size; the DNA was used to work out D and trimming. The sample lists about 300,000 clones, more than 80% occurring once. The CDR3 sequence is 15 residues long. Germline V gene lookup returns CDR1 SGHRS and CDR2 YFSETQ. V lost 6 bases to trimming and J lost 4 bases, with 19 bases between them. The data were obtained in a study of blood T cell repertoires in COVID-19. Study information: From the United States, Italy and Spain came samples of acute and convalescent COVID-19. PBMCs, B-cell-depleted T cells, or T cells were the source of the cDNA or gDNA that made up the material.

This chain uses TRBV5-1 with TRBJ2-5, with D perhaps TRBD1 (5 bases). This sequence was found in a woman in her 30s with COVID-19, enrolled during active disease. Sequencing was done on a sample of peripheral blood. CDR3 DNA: TGCGCCAGCAAAATAGGGGCAGCAGATGGAGAGACCCAGTACTTC. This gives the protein CASKIGAADGETQYF.